These 15 T cell receptor beta chains came from one sample sequenced in a study of molecular identifiers for immune sequencing clone quantification. TCRdb fed the PCR reads into MiXCR, producing one record per CDR3 protein. Of 100,000 or so distinct CDR3 sequences in the sample, about 32% were seen once. The sequenced sample was naive CD8+ T cells from blood, with Jurkat cell RNA spiked in. Stated subset: FACS-sorted CD8+CD4-CCR7+CD45RA+ naive T cells. Every receptor here comes from a human donor in good health. Some libraries in this study had Jurkat cell RNA spiked in.

This clonotype was detected ten times or more. V gene TRBV6-5 combines with J gene TRBJ2-2, with 10 positions matching TRBD1. The germline V gene has CDR1 MNHEY and CDR2 SVGAGI. The CDR3 length is 14 residues. Trimming took 2 bases from V and 11 from J; bases not matched to a gene: 5. CDR3 in DNA: TGTGCCAGCAGTTACGCGGGACAGGGGATAGAGCTGTTTTTT. This translates into CASSYAGQGIELFF.

This clonotype came up a few times. The gene calls are TRBV7-3 and TRBJ2-3; D unclear. With 5 bases removed from V and 2 bases from J, the gap between germline ends came to 11 bases. This CDR3 comprises 14 residues. The V gene's germline CDR1 is SGHTA and CDR2 FQGTGA. The CDR3 sequence is CASSPRSFTDTQYF. The CDR3 bases are TGTGCCAGCAGCCCCAGGTCCTTCACAGATACGCAGTATTTT.

In its sample, this clonotype was seen once. Germline is not matched at one junction end, which may reflect a read error. The chain uses TRBV13 and TRBJ2-7; D remains unclear. The CDR3 contains 14 residues. Germline assignment: CDR1 PRHDT and CDR2 FYEKMQ (reference sequence). The CDR3 reads CAGSFQASRYEQYF. Here the CDR3 DNA reads TGTGCCGGCAGCTTCCAGGCCTCGAGGTACGAGCAGTACTTC.

The chain couples TRBV20-1 to TRBJ2-3; 10 bases are shared with TRBD2. Germline V gene lookup returns CDR1 DFQATT and CDR2 SNEGSKA (reference sequence). There are 17 residues in the CDR3. The trim removed 1 base at V and 4 bases at J, leaving 11 bases unmatched. As DNA, the CDR3 is TGCAGTGCTAGAGTGTGGAGCGGGAGGGGTCGGCCAGATACGCAGTATTTT. Residues: CSARVWSGRGRPDTQYF.

CDR3 sequence reads: CASSHLAGGPAAGELFF. The DNA of the CDR3 is TGTGCCAGCAGCCATCTAGCGGGAGGGCCTGCGGCCGGGGAGCTGTTTTTT. The chain has TRBV28 and TRBJ2-2, with 12 bases lining up with TRBD2. The J segment lost 6 bases and the V segment lost 6 bases, leaving 11 bases of the junction unmatched. The CDR3 has 17 residues. Germline lookup yields CDR1 MDHEN and CDR2 SYDVKM.

This clonotype was counted between two and nine times. The rearrangement uses TRBV7-9 and TRBJ2-5, with TRBD1 matching over 10 bases. V lost 5 bases and J lost 3; bases outside the gene matches: 6. This CDR3 is 15 amino acids long. CDR1 is SEHNR and CDR2 is FQNEAQ in the germline V gene (reference sequence). The CDR3: CASSPDRGPKETQYF. Here the CDR3 DNA reads TGTGCCAGCAGCCCTGACAGGGGGCCTAAAGAGACCCAGTACTTC.

This chain uses TRBV7-9 with TRBJ1-6; D perhaps matches TRBD1 (5 bases). Germline CDR1 SEHNR, CDR2 FQNEAQ (reference sequence). The CDR3 has 16 residues. V was cut by 2 bases and J by 0 bases, with 8 bases left in between. In DNA, the CDR3 is TGTGCCAGCAGCTTATCAGGGAGCTCCTATAATTCACCCCTCCACTTT. Translating it yields CASSLSGSSYNSPLHF. The whole variable domain, filled in from reference TRBV7-9 and TRBJ1-6, reads DTGVSQNPRHKITKRGQNVTFRCDPISEHNRLYWYRQTLGQGPEFLTYFQNEAQLEKSRLLSDRFSAERPKGSFSTLEIQRTEQGDSAMYLCASSLSGSSYNSPLHFGNGTRLTVT.

This clonotype has ten or more counts. DNA of the CDR3: TGCAGTGCTAGATCACCCCCAGGGGAGGTTCAGCCCCAGCATTTT. It translates to CSARSPPGEVQPQHF. The rearrangement links TRBV20-1 to TRBJ1-5, with D perhaps TRBD1 (6 bases). Germline V gene data show CDR1 as DFQATT and CDR2 as SNEGSKA (reference sequence). V lost 2 bases, J lost 6 bases, and 17 bases lay in between. CDR3 size: 15 residues.

CDR3 sequence reads: CARLGVTSSGNTIYF. CDR3 sequence (DNA): TGTGCCCGGCTGGGGGTCACCTCCTCTGGAAACACCATATATTTT. The rearrangement uses TRBV2 and TRBJ1-3; TRBD1 is a possible D gene (5 bases). Trimming left V 11 bases short and J 0 bases short, with 17 bases between. Germline V gives CDR1 SNHLY, CDR2 FYNNEI. This CDR3 comprises 15 residues.

This clonotype was counted a few times. This chain connects TRBV19 to TRBJ2-1, with D maybe TRBD2 (5 bases). This CDR3 is 15 amino acids long. The V end was cut by 2 bases, the J end by 6 bases, with 14 bases between. Germline-derived CDR1 and CDR2 are LNHDA and SQIVND (reference sequence). The CDR3 loop is CASSIIFGSLNEQFF. The CDR3 coding sequence is TGTGCCAGTAGTATAATCTTTGGGAGTCTCAATGAGCAGTTCTTC.

As for this clonotype: Since no conserved phenylalanine or tryptophan closes the CDR3, a read error is the likely cause. The rearrangement joins TRBV6-6 to TRBJ2-5, with 9 nucleotides matching TRBD1. The CDR3 length is 14 residues. Trimming removed 5 bases from V and 4 bases from J; junction bases left unmatched: 5. Germline CDR1 is MNHNY and CDR2 is SVGAGI (reference sequence). CDR3 sequence reads: CASSQTGGAETQYY. Here the CDR3 DNA reads TGTGCCAGCAGTCAGACAGGGGGAGCAGAGACCCAGTACTAC.

This clonotype was counted ten times or more. The CDR3 is CASMGLYNEQFF. As DNA, the CDR3 is TGTGCCAGCATGGGACTTTACAATGAGCAGTTCTTC. The gene calls are TRBV7-2 and TRBJ2-1, with D perhaps TRBD2 (6 bases). Trimming cost V 7 bases and J 4 bases, with 8 bases left between them. There are 12 residues in the CDR3. Germline CDR1 SGHTA, CDR2 FQGNSA.

As regards this clonotype: The final CDR3 position lacks the conserved phenylalanine or tryptophan, pointing to a likely read error. This chain joins TRBV19 and TRBJ2-7; TRBD2 is a possible D gene (5 bases). This CDR3 comprises 16 residues. Deletions cut 4 bases from V and 3 bases from J, with 19 bases between. The germline gives CDR1 LNHDA, CDR2 SQIVND (reference sequence). CDR3 DNA sequence: TGTGCCAGTAGTAGTCCCGACGGGGTAGCTGGCTACGAGCAGTACATC. This translates into CASSSPDGVAGYEQYI.

On this clonotype itself: Just one base apart from a much larger clone, this may be a read error. The rearrangement links TRBV29-1 to TRBJ2-5; D unresolved. V lost 0 bases and J lost 7, with 12 bases in between. The CDR3 spans 13 residues. The germline V gene encodes CDR1 SQVTM and CDR2 ANQGSEA. The CDR3 DNA follows: TGCAGCGTTGAAGATTGGAGTTTAGCGACCCAGTACTTC. Amino acids: CSVEDWSLATQYF.

This clonotype came up a few times. The rearrangement links TRBV9 to TRBJ2-3; no definite D call. This CDR3 spans 12 amino acids. CDR1 is SGDLS and CDR2 is YYNGEE in the germline V gene. V was clipped by 3 bases and J by 7 bases, with 9 bases between them. The CDR3 bases are TGTGCCAGCAGCGGAGAAGGGTATACGCAGTATTTT. Protein product: CASSGEGYTQYF.